This T cell receptor (beta chain) was found in a study of cytomegalovirus exposure and HLA in healthy donors. As for the study in general: Earlier, almost 120 million unique TCR beta sequences were recovered from about 179 million T cells by an analysis. The study's findings and limits: Later analysis found that TCR beta chains associated with HLA were more clonally expanded than other, equally common chains.

Trimming removed 6 bases from V and 3 bases from J; junction bases left unmatched: 5. The germline V gene encodes CDR1 MGHDK and CDR2 SYGVNS. This CDR3 spans 13 amino acids. In the PCR, 60 Vbeta and 13 Jbeta primers were used. Clones were sequenced by immunoSEQ multiplex PCR, and TCRdb holds only the in-frame ones, with some missing. The profile shows 190,000 or so clones, 80% of them singletons. With regard to this clone: Its antigen remains unknown.

This sequence was found in a boy younger than 18 in good health and CMV-seronegative. Sequencing input: PBMCs. The chain has TRBV25-1 and TRBJ2-7; 7 bases are a match to TRBD2. The CDR3 sequence: CASSKAGNYEQYF. CDR3 coding DNA: TGTGCCAGCAGCAAAGCGGGAAACTACGAGCAGTACTTC.